These 15 T cell receptor beta chains originate from one sample sequenced in a study of T-cell memory formation after mild COVID-19. TCRdb re-called the 5' RACE reads through MiXCR, storing one row per CDR3 protein. Of 580,000 or so distinct CDR3 sequences listed, 17% are singletons. The material sequenced was PBMCs or a T cell subset sorted from them (not recorded which). These TCRs come from an adult woman who had mild COVID-19 (a few samples of this study predate the infection). Cell type and time point are not known.

In its sample, this clonotype was seen many times. This chain uses TRBV7-9 with TRBJ2-1; D is possibly TRBD2 (5 bases). The CDR3 extends over 11 amino acids. V was trimmed by 5 bases and J by 9 bases, leaving 8 bases between them. Germline V gives CDR1 SEHNR, CDR2 FQNEAQ (reference sequence). The CDR3 here is CASSLEGEQFF. CDR3 nucleotide sequence: TGTGCCAGCAGCCTAGAGGGTGAGCAGTTCTTC. The variable domain in full, completed from reference TRBV7-9 and TRBJ2-1, reads DTGVSQNPRHKITKRGQNVTFRCDPISEHNRLYWYRQTLGQGPEFLTYFQNEAQLEKSRLLSDRFSAERPKGSFSTLEIQRTEQGDSAMYLCASSLEGEQFFGPGTRLTVL.

The chain is built from TRBV6-2 or TRBV6-3 and TRBJ1-6; D unresolved. Trimming removed 6 bases at V and 8 bases at J, with 8 bases between. Germline loops: CDR1 MNHEY, CDR2 SVGEGT. This CDR3 has 12 amino acids. CDR3 nucleotide sequence: TGTGCCAGCAGGGCAGGTTATTCACCCCTCCACTTT. Its protein is CASRAGYSPLHF.

A few counts support this clonotype. The J gene is TRBJ2-1, the V gene TRBV4-3; TRBD2 matches at 10 bases. In germline, CDR1 is LGHNA, CDR2 YSLEER. The CDR3 consists of 17 residues. V lost 2 bases and J lost 0; bases outside the gene matches: 4. CDR3 region: CASSQPSSGSSYNEQFF. The CDR3 DNA reads as TGCGCCAGCAGCCAACCTTCTAGCGGGAGCTCCTACAATGAGCAGTTCTTC.

A few counts support this clonotype. This chain uses TRBV27 with TRBJ2-3, with TRBD1 matching 9 bases. This CDR3 has 15 residues. V was clipped by 3 bases and J by 4 bases; unmatched bases: 5. Per the germline V gene, CDR1 is MNHEY and CDR2 is SMNVEV (reference sequence). The CDR3 reads CASSFAGTGSDTQYF. In DNA, the CDR3 is TGTGCCAGCAGTTTTGCTGGGACAGGGTCAGATACGCAGTATTTT.

This clonotype was counted a few times. The rearrangement joins TRBV12-3 or TRBV12-4 to TRBJ1-4, with TRBD1 matching 9 bases. CDR3 size: 14 residues. V shed 4 bases, J shed 7 bases, and the junction held 4 bases outside the gene matches. The CDR3, as DNA: TGTGCCAGCAGTTCCAGGGACAGGGTTGAAAAACTGTTTTTT. Protein product: CASSSRDRVEKLFF.

This sequence joins TRBV12-3 or TRBV12-4 and TRBJ2-1; TRBD1 might be the D (6 bases). Trimming took off 5 bases at V and 8 bases at J, with 13 bases between the two ends. The CDR3 has 13 amino acids. The chain's CDR3 is CASSARTVHEQFF. The CDR3 DNA sequence: TGTGCCAGCAGTGCGCGGACAGTACATGAGCAGTTCTTC.

A few counts support this clonotype. The chain couples TRBV9 to TRBJ2-2; unclear D gene. CDR3 size: 15 residues. Trimming took 2 bases from V and 5 from J, leaving 13 bases between them. Germline V gives CDR1 SGDLS, CDR2 YYNGEE. CDR3 region: CASSVADGATGELFF. DNA of the CDR3: TGTGCCAGCAGCGTTGCGGACGGAGCGACCGGGGAGCTGTTTTTT.

The V call is TRBV7-8, the J call TRBJ1-1; D gene unclear. The CDR3 runs 14 residues. CDR1 SGHVS and CDR2 FQNEAQ come from the germline V gene. With 3 bases removed from V and 1 base from J, the gap between germline ends came to 9 bases. CDR3 region: CASSFRTGNTEAFF. The CDR3 DNA follows: TGTGCCAGCAGCTTCAGGACTGGGAACACTGAAGCTTTCTTT.

The chain recombines TRBV20-1 with TRBJ2-7; 7 bases align to TRBD1. CDR3 length: 13 amino acids. V was pared by 5 bases and J by 1 base, with 5 bases of the junction left unmatched. In germline, CDR1 is DFQATT, CDR2 SNEGSKA (reference sequence). CDR3 loop: CSAPRQGSYEQYF. CDR3 in DNA: TGCAGTGCTCCCCGACAGGGTTCCTACGAGCAGTACTTC.

This rearrangement joins TRBV5-6 to TRBJ2-1, with 11 bases identical to TRBD2. CDR3 length equals 15 residues. Germline CDR1 reads SGHDT; CDR2 reads YYEEEE. Germline trimming cut 5 bases from V and 4 bases from J; bases unmatched to any gene: 5. CDR3 coding DNA: TGTGCCAGCAGGCTTCGGACTAGCGGGTACAATGAGCAGTTCTTC. It yields the protein CASRLRTSGYNEQFF.

The sample holds a few counts of this clonotype. The J gene is TRBJ2-2, the V gene TRBV4-3, with D possibly matching TRBD1 (5 bases). This CDR3 is built from 15 residues. Germline V gives CDR1 LGHNA, CDR2 YSLEER. V lost 6 bases and J 2 bases, leaving 13 bases between the germline ends. The CDR3 spells CASSHGHENTGELFF. CDR3 coding DNA: TGCGCCAGCAGTCACGGACACGAAAACACCGGGGAGCTGTTTTTT.

This clonotype has only a few counts. This chain uses TRBV19 with TRBJ1-1; TRBD1 matches at 8 bases. The CDR3 covers 14 residues. Trimming at V came to 5 bases and at J to 4 bases, leaving 6 bases not matched to a gene. Germline V gene sequence: CDR1 LNHDA, CDR2 SQIVND (reference sequence). CDR3 protein: CASSLQGVVTEAFF. In nucleotides, the CDR3 is TGTGCCAGTAGTTTACAGGGGGTGGTCACTGAAGCTTTCTTT.

The rearrangement links TRBV18 to TRBJ1-1, with D perhaps matching TRBD1 (6 bases). Trimming took 1 base from V and 1 from J, leaving 10 bases between them. The CDR3 runs 15 residues. The germline V gene has CDR1 KGHSH and CDR2 LQKENI. The CDR3 is CASSPRAGANTEAFF. In DNA form, the CDR3 reads TGTGCCAGCTCACCACGGGCAGGGGCGAACACTGAAGCTTTCTTT.

This clonotype was seen a handful of times. The chain carries TRBV19 and TRBJ2-5; 9 positions match TRBD2. The V gene end was trimmed by 5 bases and the J gene end by 1 base; junction bases not matched to a gene: 8. The germline V gene has CDR1 LNHDA and CDR2 SQIVND (reference sequence). CDR3 length: 16 amino acids. The CDR3 region has the DNA TGTGCCAGTAGTGGTTTCGGCGGGGGGGCCCAAGAGACCCAGTACTTC. Encoded protein: CASSGFGGGAQETQYF. Using reference TRBV19 and TRBJ2-5 for the parts outside the CDR3, the full variable domain is DGGITQSPKYLFRKEGQNVTLSCEQNLNHDAMYWYRQDPGQGLRLIYYSQIVNDFQKGDIAEGYSVSREKKESFPLTVTSAQKNPTAFYLCASSGFGGGAQETQYFGPGTRLLVL.

The chain uses TRBV18 and TRBJ1-6; possible D gene TRBD1, 5 bases. V lost 2 bases and J lost 4, with 15 bases in between. The germline V gene encodes CDR1 KGHSH and CDR2 LQKENI. The CDR3 contains 17 residues. The CDR3 region has the DNA TGTGCCAGCTCACCAAACGCGGGGACGGATTATAATTCACCCCTCCACTTT. Residues: CASSPNAGTDYNSPLHF.